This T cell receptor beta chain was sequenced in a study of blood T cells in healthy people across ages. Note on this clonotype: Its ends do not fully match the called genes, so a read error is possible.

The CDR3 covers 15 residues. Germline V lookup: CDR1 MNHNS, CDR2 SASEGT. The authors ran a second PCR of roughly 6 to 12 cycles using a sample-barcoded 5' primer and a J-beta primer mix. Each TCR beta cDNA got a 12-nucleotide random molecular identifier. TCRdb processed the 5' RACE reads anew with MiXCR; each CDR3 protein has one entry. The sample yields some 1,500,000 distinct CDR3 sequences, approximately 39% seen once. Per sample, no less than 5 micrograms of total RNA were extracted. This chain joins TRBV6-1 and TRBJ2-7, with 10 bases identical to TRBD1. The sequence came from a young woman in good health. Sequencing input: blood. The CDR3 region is CDSSEGGQGSYEQYF. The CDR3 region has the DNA TGTGACAGCAGTGAGGGGGGACAGGGGTCCTACGAGCAGTACTTC.